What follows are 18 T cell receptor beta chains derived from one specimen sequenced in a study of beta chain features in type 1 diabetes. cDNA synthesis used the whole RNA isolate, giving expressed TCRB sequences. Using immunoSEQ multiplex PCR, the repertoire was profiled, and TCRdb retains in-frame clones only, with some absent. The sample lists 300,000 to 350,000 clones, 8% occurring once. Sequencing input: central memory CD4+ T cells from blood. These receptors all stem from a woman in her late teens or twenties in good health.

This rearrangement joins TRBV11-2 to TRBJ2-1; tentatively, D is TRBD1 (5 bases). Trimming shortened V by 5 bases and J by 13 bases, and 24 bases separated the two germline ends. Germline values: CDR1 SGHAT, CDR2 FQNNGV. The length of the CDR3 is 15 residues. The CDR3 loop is CASSLGARTRQKQFF. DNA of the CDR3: TGTGCCAGCAGCCTAGGGGCCAGAACCAGACAAAAACAGTTCTTC.

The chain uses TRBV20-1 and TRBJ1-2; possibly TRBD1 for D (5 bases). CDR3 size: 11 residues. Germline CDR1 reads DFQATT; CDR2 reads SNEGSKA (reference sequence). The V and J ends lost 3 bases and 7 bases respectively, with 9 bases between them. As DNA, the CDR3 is TGCAGTGCTAGGACAGTTACTGGCTACACCTTC. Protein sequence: CSARTVTGYTF.

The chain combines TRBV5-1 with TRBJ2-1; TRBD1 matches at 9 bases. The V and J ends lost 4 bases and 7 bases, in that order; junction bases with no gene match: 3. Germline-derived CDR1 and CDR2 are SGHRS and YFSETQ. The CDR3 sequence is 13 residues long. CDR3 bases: TGCGCCAGCAGCCCGGGACAGGGAAATGAGCAGTTCTTC. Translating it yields CASSPGQGNEQFF.

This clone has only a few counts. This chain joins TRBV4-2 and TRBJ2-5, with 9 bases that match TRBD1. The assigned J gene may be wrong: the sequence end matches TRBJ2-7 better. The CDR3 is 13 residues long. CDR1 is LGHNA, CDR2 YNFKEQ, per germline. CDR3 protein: CASSHGQGYEQYF. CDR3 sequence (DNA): TGTGCCAGCAGCCACGGACAGGGGTACGAGCAGTACTTC.

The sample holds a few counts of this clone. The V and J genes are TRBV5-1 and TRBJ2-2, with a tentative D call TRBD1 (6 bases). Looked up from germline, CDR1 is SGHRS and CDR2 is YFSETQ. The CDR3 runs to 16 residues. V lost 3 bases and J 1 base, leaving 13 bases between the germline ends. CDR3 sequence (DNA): TGCGCCAGCAGCTCATACAGGGCCGTGAACACCGGGGAGCTGTTTTTT. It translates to CASSSYRAVNTGELFF.

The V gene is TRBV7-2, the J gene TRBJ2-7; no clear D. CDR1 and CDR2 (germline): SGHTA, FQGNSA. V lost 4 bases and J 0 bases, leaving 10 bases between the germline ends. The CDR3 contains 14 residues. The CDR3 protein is CASSSEYSSYEQYF. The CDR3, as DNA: TGTGCCAGCAGCTCAGAATACAGCTCCTACGAGCAGTACTTC.

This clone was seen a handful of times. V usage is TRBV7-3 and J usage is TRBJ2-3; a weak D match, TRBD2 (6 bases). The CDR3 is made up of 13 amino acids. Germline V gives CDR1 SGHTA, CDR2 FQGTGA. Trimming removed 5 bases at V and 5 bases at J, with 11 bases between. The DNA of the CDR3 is TGTGCCAGCAGCCTAGCGAAGGGAGATACGCAGTATTTT. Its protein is CASSLAKGDTQYF.

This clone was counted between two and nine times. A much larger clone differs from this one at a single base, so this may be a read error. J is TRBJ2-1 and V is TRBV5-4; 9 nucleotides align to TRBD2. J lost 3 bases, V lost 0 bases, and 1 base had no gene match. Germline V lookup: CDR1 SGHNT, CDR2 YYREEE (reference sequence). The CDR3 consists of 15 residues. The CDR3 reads CASSLGLADYNEQFF. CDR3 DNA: TGTGCCAGCAGCTTGGGACTAGCGGACTACAATGAGCAGTTCTTC. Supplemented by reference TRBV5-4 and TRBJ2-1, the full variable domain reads ETGVTQSPTHLIKTRGQQVTLRCSSQSGHNTVSWYQQALGQGPQFIFQYYREEENGRGNFPPRFSGLQFPNYSSELNVNALELDDSALYLCASSLGLADYNEQFFGPGTRLTVL.

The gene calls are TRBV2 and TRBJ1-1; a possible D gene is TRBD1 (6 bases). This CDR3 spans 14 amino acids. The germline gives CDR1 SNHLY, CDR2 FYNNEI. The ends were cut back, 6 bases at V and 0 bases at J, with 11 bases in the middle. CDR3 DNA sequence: TGTGCCAGCAGGAGAGACAGGATGAACACTGAAGCTTTCTTT. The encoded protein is CASRRDRMNTEAFF.

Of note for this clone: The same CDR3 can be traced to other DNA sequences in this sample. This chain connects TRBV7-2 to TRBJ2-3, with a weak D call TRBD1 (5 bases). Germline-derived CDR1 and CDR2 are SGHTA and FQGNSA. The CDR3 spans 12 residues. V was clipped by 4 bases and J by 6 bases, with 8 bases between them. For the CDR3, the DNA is TGTGCCAGCAGCTCCCACAGGGATACGCAGTATTTT. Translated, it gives CASSSHRDTQYF.

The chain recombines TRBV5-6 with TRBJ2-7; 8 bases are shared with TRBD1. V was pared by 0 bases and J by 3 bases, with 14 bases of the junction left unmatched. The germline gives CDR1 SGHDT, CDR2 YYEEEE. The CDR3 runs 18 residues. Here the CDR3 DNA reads TGTGCCAGCAGCTTGGCTGGACAGGGACTCTATCGAATCTACGAGCAGTACTTC. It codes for CASSLAGQGLYRIYEQYF.

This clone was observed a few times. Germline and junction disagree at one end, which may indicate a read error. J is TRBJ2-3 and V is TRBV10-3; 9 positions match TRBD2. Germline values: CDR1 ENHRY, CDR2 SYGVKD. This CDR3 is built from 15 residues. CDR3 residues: CASSGSGRGTDTQYF. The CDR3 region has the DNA TGCGCCAGCAGTGGTAGCGGGAGAGGGACAGATACGCAGTATTTT.

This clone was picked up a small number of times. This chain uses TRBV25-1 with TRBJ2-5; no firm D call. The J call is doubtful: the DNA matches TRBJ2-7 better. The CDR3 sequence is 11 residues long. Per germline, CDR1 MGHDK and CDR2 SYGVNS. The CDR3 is CASSEYGEQYF. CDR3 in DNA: TGTGCCAGCAGTGAATACGGCGAGCAGTACTTC.

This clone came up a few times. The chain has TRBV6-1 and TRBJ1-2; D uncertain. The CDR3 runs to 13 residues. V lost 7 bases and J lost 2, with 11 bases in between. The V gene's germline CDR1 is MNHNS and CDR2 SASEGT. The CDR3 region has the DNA TGTGCCAGCACCGCAAATTTCAACTATGGCTACACCTTC. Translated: CASTANFNYGYTF.

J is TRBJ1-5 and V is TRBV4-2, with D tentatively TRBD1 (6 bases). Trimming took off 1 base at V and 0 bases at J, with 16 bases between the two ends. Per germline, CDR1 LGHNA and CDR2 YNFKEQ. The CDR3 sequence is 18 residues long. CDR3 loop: CASSQGGSGAYSNQPQHF. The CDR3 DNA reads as TGTGCCAGCAGCCAAGGGGGGTCAGGGGCATATAGCAATCAGCCCCAGCATTTT.

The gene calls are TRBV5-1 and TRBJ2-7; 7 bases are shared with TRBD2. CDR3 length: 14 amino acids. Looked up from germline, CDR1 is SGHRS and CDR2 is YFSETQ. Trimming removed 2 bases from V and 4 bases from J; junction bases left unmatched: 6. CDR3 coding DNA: TGCGCCAGCAGCTTTATGGGGAGGGAGTACGAGCAGTACTTC. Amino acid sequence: CASSFMGREYEQYF.

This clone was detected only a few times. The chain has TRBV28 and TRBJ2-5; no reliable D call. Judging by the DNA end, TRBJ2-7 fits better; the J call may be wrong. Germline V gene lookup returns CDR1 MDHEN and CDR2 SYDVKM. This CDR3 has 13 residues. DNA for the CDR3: TGTGCCAGCAGTTTTAGTGGGAACTACGAGCAGTACTTC. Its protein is CASSFSGNYEQYF.

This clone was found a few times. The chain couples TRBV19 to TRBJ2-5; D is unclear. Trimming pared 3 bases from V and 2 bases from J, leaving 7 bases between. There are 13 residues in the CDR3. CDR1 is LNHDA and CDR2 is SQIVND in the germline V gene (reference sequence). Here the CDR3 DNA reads TGTGCCAGTAGTATTGGACCACAAGAGACCCAGTACTTC. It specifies CASSIGPQETQYF. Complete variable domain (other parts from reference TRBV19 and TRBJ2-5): DGGITQSPKYLFRKEGQNVTLSCEQNLNHDAMYWYRQDPGQGLRLIYYSQIVNDFQKGDIAEGYSVSREKKESFPLTVTSAQKNPTAFYLCASSIGPQETQYFGPGTRLLVL.